These 12 T cell receptor beta chains came from one sample sequenced in a study of cytomegalovirus exposure and HLA in healthy donors. PCR was performed using 60 Vbeta and 13 Jbeta primers. Only in-frame clones appear in the TCRdb table, and some are missing; sequencing was by immunoSEQ multiplex PCR. In the table there are 100,000 to 120,000 clones, approximately 84% of which are singletons. Input material: PBMCs. The receptors stem from a man between 40 and 49 years old in good health and CMV-seronegative.

This clone was seen only once. The chain couples TRBV5-1 to TRBJ2-7; 10 nucleotides match TRBD2. Germline CDR1 reads SGHRS; CDR2 reads YFSETQ. CDR3 length: 15 residues. J gave up 3 bases and V 0 bases, and 3 bases lay outside the gene matches. The CDR3 here is CASSLVAGGIYEQYF. Here the CDR3 DNA reads TGCGCCAGCAGCTTGGTAGCGGGGGGCATCTACGAGCAGTACTTC.

This clone appeared a few times. The chain links TRBV6-5 to TRBJ2-1; 12 bases are a match to TRBD2. This CDR3 spans 16 amino acids. CDR1 and CDR2 from the germline V gene are MNHEY and SVGAGI. J gave up 3 bases and V 3 bases, and 3 bases lay outside the gene matches. The CDR3: CASSYRTSGDYNEQFF. The CDR3 nucleotides read TGTGCCAGCAGTTATCGGACTAGCGGGGACTACAATGAGCAGTTCTTC.

This chain connects TRBV2 to TRBJ2-1; 8 nucleotides line up with TRBD1. Germline trimming cut 7 bases from V and 0 bases from J; bases unmatched to any gene: 2. The CDR3 has 14 residues. Germline V lookup: CDR1 SNHLY, CDR2 FYNNEI. CDR3 sequence: CASTTGGSYNEQFF. CDR3 sequence (DNA): TGTGCCAGCACCACAGGGGGCTCCTACAATGAGCAGTTCTTC.

The sample holds one count of this clone. DNA of the CDR3: TGCGCCAGCAGCCAAGCGCATGGGTGGAGCTCCTACGAGCAGTACTTC. This encodes CASSQAHGWSSYEQYF. This chain uses TRBV4-1 with TRBJ2-7, with D hard to call. CDR3 length equals 16 residues. Germline CDR1 MGHRA, CDR2 YSYEKL. Trimming removed 1 base from V and 0 bases from J, with 13 bases in between.

The J gene is TRBJ2-3, the V gene TRBV5-4, with 11 bases lining up with TRBD1. Germline-derived CDR1 and CDR2 are SGHNT and YYREEE (reference sequence). J gave up 6 bases and V 4 bases, and 7 bases lay outside the gene matches. The CDR3 is made up of 15 amino acids. The CDR3: CASSKDRGQRDTQYF. The CDR3 DNA follows: TGTGCCAGCAGCAAGGACAGGGGGCAACGGGATACGCAGTATTTT.

This clone was observed once. The chain links TRBV28 to TRBJ1-3, with a weak D call TRBD1 (6 bases). Trimming cost V 4 bases and J 8 bases, with 18 bases left between them. Germline CDR1 MDHEN, CDR2 SYDVKM. The CDR3 runs 15 residues. The CDR3 coding sequence is TGTGCCAGCAGTTCATCCCGCAGGGGCCTGTACACCATATATTTT. It yields the protein CASSSSRRGLYTIYF.

The V call is TRBV6-5, the J call TRBJ2-5, with 8 bases that match TRBD2. CDR3 length: 15 residues. CDR1 is MNHEY, CDR2 SVGAGI, per germline. With 2 bases clipped from V and 4 bases from J, the junction kept 6 bases outside the gene matches. CDR3 nucleotides: TGTGCCAGCAGTTACCGCGGGGCGGGGGGAGAGACCCAGTACTTC. The encoded protein is CASSYRGAGGETQYF.

The CDR3, as DNA: TGTGCCAGCAGCTCGTTACCCTCTAGTGCCTACGAGCAGTACTTC. It translates to CASSSLPSSAYEQYF. The genes are TRBV5-4 and TRBJ2-7, with D unclear. The CDR3 extends over 15 amino acids. Germline V gene sequence: CDR1 SGHNT, CDR2 YYREEE (reference sequence). V dropped 3 bases and J dropped 2 bases, with 15 bases sitting between them. Looking up the rest from reference TRBV5-4 and TRBJ2-7 gives the full variable domain: ETGVTQSPTHLIKTRGQQVTLRCSSQSGHNTVSWYQQALGQGPQFIFQYYREEENGRGNFPPRFSGLQFPNYSSELNVNALELDDSALYLCASSSLPSSAYEQYFGPGTRLTVT.

This sequence joins TRBV11-3 and TRBJ2-2; 10 nucleotides align to TRBD2. Germline V CDR1 and CDR2: SGHNT, YENEEA. V shed 1 base and J 2 bases; nucleotides not matched to a gene: 4. This CDR3 has 17 residues. CDR3 sequence (DNA): TGTGCCAGCAGCTTAGCGCTAGCGGGGGCAAACACCGGGGAGCTGTTTTTT. This encodes CASSLALAGANTGELFF.

This clone came up a few times. V usage is TRBV7-8 and J usage is TRBJ2-7; 9 bases map to TRBD1. J was trimmed by 4 bases and V by 1 base; bases with no gene match: 5. The germline gives CDR1 SGHVS, CDR2 FQNEAQ. The CDR3 has 15 residues. CDR3 region: CASSLEDRGNYEQYF. Here the CDR3 DNA reads TGTGCCAGCAGCTTAGAGGACAGGGGAAATTACGAGCAGTACTTC.

The chain couples TRBV21-1 to TRBJ2-7; TRBD1 is taken as the D call from the table, unchecked against the DNA. TRBV21-1 is a recognized pseudogene. This CDR3 region has 18 residues. Here the CDR3 reads CASSKEGRGRSVVNEQYF. DNA of the CDR3: TGTGCCAGCAGCAAAGAGGGTAGGGGCCGATCAGTAGTGAACGAGCAGTACTTC.

This clone turned up a few times. The V gene is TRBV4-1, the J gene TRBJ2-7, with TRBD1 matching over 7 bases. The germline V gene encodes CDR1 MGHRA and CDR2 YSYEKL. Trimming removed 3 bases from V and 6 bases from J; junction bases left unmatched: 17. CDR3 length equals 17 residues. CDR3 sequence reads: CASSQDAPGTARREQYF. Written as DNA, the CDR3 is TGCGCCAGCAGCCAGGACGCACCCGGGACAGCTAGGCGCGAGCAGTACTTC.